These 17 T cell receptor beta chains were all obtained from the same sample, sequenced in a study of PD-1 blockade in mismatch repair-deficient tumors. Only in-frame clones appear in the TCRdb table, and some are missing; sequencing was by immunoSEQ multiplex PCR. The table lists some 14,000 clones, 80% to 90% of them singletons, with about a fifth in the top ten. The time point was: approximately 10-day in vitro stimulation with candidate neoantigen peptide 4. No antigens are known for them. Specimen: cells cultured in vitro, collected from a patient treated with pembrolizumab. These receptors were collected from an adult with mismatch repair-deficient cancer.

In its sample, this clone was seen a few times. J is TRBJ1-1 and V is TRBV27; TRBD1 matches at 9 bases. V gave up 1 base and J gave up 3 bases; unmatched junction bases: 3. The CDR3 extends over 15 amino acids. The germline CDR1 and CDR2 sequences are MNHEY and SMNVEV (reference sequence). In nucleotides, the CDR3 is TGTGCCAGCAGTTTATTGGGACAGGGAGACACTGAAGCTTTCTTT. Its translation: CASSLLGQGDTEAFF.

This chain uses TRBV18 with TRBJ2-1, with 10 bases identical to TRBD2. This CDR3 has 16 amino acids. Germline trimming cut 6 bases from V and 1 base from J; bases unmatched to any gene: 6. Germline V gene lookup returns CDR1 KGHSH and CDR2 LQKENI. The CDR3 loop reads CASSPSGSKSYNEQFF. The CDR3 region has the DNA TGTGCCAGCTCCCCTAGCGGGAGTAAGTCCTACAATGAGCAGTTCTTC. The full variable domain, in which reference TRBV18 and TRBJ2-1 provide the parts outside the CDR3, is NAGVMQNPRHLVRRRGQEARLRCSPMKGHSHVYWYRQLPEEGLKFMVYLQKENIIDESGMPKERFSAEFPKEGPSILRIQQVVRGDSAAYFCASSPSGSKSYNEQFFGPGTRLTVL.

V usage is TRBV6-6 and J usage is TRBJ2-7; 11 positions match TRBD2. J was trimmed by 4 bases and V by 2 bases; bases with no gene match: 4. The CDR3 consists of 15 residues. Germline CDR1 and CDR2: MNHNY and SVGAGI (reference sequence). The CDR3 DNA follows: TGTGCCAGCAGTTACGGGCTAGCGGGAGGATACGAGCAGTACTTC. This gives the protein CASSYGLAGGYEQYF.

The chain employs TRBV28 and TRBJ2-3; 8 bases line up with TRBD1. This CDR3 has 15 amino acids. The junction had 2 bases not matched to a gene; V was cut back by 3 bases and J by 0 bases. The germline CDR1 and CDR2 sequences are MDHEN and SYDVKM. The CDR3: CASSLTGASTDTQYF. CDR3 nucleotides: TGTGCCAGCAGTTTGACAGGGGCGAGCACAGATACGCAGTATTTT.

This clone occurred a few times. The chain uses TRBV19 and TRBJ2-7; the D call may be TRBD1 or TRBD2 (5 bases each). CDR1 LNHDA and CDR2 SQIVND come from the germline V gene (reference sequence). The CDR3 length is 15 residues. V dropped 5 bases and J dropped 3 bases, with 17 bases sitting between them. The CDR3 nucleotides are TGTGCCAGTAGTCCTAGCTTCCAGGGTGGCTACGAGCAGTACTTC. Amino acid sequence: CASSPSFQGGYEQYF.

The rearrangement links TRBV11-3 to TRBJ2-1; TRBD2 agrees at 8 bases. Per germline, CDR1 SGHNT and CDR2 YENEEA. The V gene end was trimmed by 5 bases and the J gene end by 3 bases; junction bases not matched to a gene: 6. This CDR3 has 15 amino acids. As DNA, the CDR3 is TGTGCCAGCAGCCCCGGAACTAGCGGCTACAATGAGCAGTTCTTC. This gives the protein CASSPGTSGYNEQFF.

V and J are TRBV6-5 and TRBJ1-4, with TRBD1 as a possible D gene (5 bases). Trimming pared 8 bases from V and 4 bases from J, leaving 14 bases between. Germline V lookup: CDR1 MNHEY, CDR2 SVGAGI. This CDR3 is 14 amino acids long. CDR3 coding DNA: TGTGCCAGCGGTGGGGCCGGGGGTAATGAAAAACTGTTTTTT. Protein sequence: CASGGAGGNEKLFF.

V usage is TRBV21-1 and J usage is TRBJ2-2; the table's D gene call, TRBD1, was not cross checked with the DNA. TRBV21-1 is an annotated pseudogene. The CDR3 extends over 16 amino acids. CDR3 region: CASSRPGHWNTGELFF. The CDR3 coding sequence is TGTGCCAGCAGCCGACCGGGACATTGGAACACCGGGGAGCTGTTTTTT.

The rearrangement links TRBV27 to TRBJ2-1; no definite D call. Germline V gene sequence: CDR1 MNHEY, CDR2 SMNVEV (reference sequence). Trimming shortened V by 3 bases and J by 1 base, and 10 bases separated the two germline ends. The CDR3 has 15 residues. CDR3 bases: TGTGCCAGCAGTTTTAGCCAAGGGTCCTACAATGAGCAGTTCTTC. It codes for CASSFSQGSYNEQFF.

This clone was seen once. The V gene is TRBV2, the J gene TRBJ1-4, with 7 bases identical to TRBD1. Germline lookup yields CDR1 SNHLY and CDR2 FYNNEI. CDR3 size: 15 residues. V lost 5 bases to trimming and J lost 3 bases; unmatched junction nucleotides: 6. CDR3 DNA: TGTGCCAGCAGTAGACAGGGAGCGGCTAATGAAAAACTGTTTTTT. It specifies CASSRQGAANEKLFF.

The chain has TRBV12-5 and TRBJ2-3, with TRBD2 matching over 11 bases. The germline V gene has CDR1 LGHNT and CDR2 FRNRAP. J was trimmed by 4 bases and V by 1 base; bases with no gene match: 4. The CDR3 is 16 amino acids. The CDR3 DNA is TGTGCTAGTGGTTTGGGACTAGCGGGAAGGGCAGATACGCAGTATTTT. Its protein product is CASGLGLAGRADTQYF.

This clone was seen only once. This chain's CDR3 is CASSPALAGGYNEQFF. CDR3 DNA: TGTGCCAGCAGTCCCGCCCTAGCGGGGGGATACAATGAGCAGTTCTTC. V and J are TRBV2 and TRBJ2-1, with TRBD2 identical over 11 bases. This CDR3 is built from 16 residues. The ends lost 5 bases at V and 4 bases at J; junction bases unmatched: 7. Germline V gene lookup returns CDR1 SNHLY and CDR2 FYNNEI.

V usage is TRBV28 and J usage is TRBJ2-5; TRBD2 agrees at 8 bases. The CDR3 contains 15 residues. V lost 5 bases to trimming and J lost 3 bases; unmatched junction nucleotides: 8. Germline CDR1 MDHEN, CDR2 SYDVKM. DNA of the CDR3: TGTGCCAGCAGTGGGGGGGCAGCGGGAGAAGAGACCCAGTACTTC. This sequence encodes CASSGGAAGEETQYF.

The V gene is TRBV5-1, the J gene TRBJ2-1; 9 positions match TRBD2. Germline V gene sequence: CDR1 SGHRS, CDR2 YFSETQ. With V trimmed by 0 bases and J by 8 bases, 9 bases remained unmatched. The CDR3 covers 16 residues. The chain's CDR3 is CASSLGLAGAEDEQFF. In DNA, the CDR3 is TGCGCCAGCAGCTTGGGTTTAGCGGGAGCTGAGGATGAGCAGTTCTTC.

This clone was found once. The CDR3 region is CASGGGVGYGYTF. CDR3 DNA sequence: TGTGCCAGCGGTGGGGGGGTTGGATATGGCTACACCTTC. This chain uses TRBV6-5 with TRBJ1-2; a weak D match, TRBD1 (5 bases). Germline V gene sequence: CDR1 MNHEY, CDR2 SVGAGI. V was clipped by 8 bases and J by 5 bases, with 15 bases between them. The CDR3 sequence is 13 residues long.

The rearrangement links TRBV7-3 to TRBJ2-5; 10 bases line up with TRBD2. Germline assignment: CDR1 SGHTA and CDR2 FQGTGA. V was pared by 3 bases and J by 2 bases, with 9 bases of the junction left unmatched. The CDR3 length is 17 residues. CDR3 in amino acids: CASSLSPAGGHQETQYF. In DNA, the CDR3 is TGTGCCAGCAGCTTGTCCCCAGCGGGAGGGCATCAAGAGACCCAGTACTTC.

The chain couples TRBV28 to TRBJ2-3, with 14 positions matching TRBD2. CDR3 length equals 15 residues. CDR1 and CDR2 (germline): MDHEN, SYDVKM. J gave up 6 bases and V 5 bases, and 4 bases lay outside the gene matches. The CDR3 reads CASSPRLAGGDTQYF. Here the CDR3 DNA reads TGTGCCAGCAGTCCACGACTAGCGGGAGGGGATACGCAGTATTTT.